This T cell receptor beta chain was recorded in a study of spatial heterogeneity in lung cancer. About the study: A unique TCR and UMI combination showed up more than ten times in raw reads, on average.

MiXCR, applied by TCRdb to the 5' RACE reads, yields one record per CDR3 protein. The data show about 14,000 distinct CDR3 sequences, 10% seen once. Time point of the sample: sample taken at primary tumor resection. TCRs were sequenced from unsorted whole RNA of tumor, nontumor lung or PBMC. This clonotype was observed many times. Its antigen is not identified. CDR1 and CDR2 (germline): WNHNN, SYGVQD (reference sequence). The CDR3 runs to 15 residues. The V and J ends lost 3 bases and 0 bases respectively, with 12 bases between them. General observations from the study: There were more appearances of ubiquitous expanded tumor TCRs in blood at resection than at follow-up.

This receptor was identified in a male donor with early-stage non-small cell lung cancer. The starting material was PBMCs, obtained at surgery. The V call is TRBV10-1, the J call TRBJ2-7; no definite D call. CDR3 sequence: CASSELPDVSYEQYF. CDR3 nucleotides: TGCGCCAGCAGTGAACTCCCCGACGTCTCCTACGAGCAGTACTTC.